Listed below are T cell receptor beta chains from one sample, sequenced in a study of cytomegalovirus exposure and HLA in healthy donors. Using immunoSEQ multiplex PCR, the repertoire was profiled, and TCRdb retains in-frame clones only, with some absent. The repertoire holds 100,000 to 150,000 clones, with approximately 85% as singletons. Sequenced input: PBMCs. Every receptor here comes from a boy younger than 18 in good health and CMV-seronegative. Each CDR3 is given with its conserved first and last residue. A D gene is named only where the DNA matches it firmly. Clone sizes are given selectively: once, few, many, or a class where the clone is expanded.

D gene	J gene	V gene	CDR3 length	clone size	CDR3 DNA	CDR3 protein
TRBD1	TRBJ2-7	TRBV29-1	15	.	TGCAGCGTTGCAGACAGGGGCCGATACTCCTACGAGCAGTACTTC	CSVADRGRYSYEQYF
.	TRBJ2-7	TRBV13	15	.	TGTGCCAGCAGCTTTGTCCGGGAAGGGTCCTACGAGCAGTACTTC	CASSFVREGSYEQYF
.	TRBJ1-5	TRBV27	14	.	TGTGCCAGCAATAGGGGCGTTACGGATCAGCCCCAGCATTTT	CASNRGVTDQPQHF
TRBD1	TRBJ2-7	TRBV19	15	.	TGTGCCAGTAGTATAAGCCACAGGGGGATCTACGAGCAGTACTTC	CASSISHRGIYEQYF
.	TRBJ2-7	TRBV9	13	once	TGTGCCAGCAGCGTAGATTTGGGGAGGGAGCAGTACTTC	CASSVDLGREQYF
.	TRBJ1-5	TRBV4-1	13	.	TGCGCCAGCAGCCCAGGGTTATATCAGCCCCAGCATTTT	CASSPGLYQPQHF
.	TRBJ1-2	TRBV28	12	.	TGTGCCAGCAGTTCAGGGGACTATGGCTACACCTTC	CASSSGDYGYTF
TRBD1	TRBJ1-3	TRBV7-8	17	once	TGTGCCAGCAGCTTAGACGCGACAGGGGTTTTTGGAAACACCATATATTTT	CASSLDATGVFGNTIYF
.	TRBJ1-2	TRBV4-3	18	.	TGCGCCAGCAGCCAAGGGTTGGAAGTGGGCAGGCCGAACTATGGCTACACCTTC	CASSQGLEVGRPNYGYTF
.	TRBJ1-1	TRBV5-5	13	few	TGTGCCAGCAGCTTTACAGGGAGGGCTGAAGCTTTCTTT	CASSFTGRAEAFF
TRBD2	TRBJ2-1	TRBV15	16	.	TGTGCCACCAGCAGAAAAACTAGCGGGGTTTACAATGAGCAGTTCTTC	CATSRKTSGVYNEQFF
TRBD2	TRBJ2-1	TRBV7-9	16	.	TGTGCCAGCAGCCCCGGGGCAGGGAGGGCCTACAATGAGCAGTTCTTC	CASSPGAGRAYNEQFF
TRBD1	TRBJ1-1	TRBV6-4	13	.	TGTGCCAGCAGTCAGACAGGGGGCACTGAAGCTTTCTTT	CASSQTGGTEAFF
TRBD1	TRBJ1-5	TRBV28	14	few	TGTGCCAGCAGCAAGGACAGGGAATTTCAGCCCCAGCATTTT	CASSKDREFQPQHF
.	TRBJ2-2	TRBV6-5	12	.	TGTGCCAGCAGTCCCAGCACCGGGGAGCTGTTTTTT	CASSPSTGELFF
.	TRBJ1-5	TRBV19	15	.	TGTGCCAGTACCCTGGGACAAAGTTACAATCAGCCCCAGCATTTT	CASTLGQSYNQPQHF
.	TRBJ2-3	TRBV11-3	15	.	TGTGCCAGCAGCTTCACGGGACTGACTACAGATACGCAGTATTTT	CASSFTGLTTDTQYF
.	TRBJ1-2	TRBV19	12	few	TGTGCCAGTAGTACGGGATGGTATGGCTACACCTTC	CASSTGWYGYTF
.	TRBJ2-1	TRBV15	14	.	TGTGCCACCAGCAGAGTGAGCGCGCTGAATGAGCAGTTCTTC	CATSRVSALNEQFF
.	TRBJ1-1	TRBV7-9	14	.	TGTGCCAGCAGCTTAACGGTCGGAGGCACTGAAGCTTTCTTT	CASSLTVGGTEAFF
TRBD1	TRBJ2-3	TRBV29-1	14	once	TGCAGCGTTATACCGGGACAGAGCACAGATACGCAGTATTTT	CSVIPGQSTDTQYF
.	TRBJ1-6	TRBV7-9	14	.	TGTGCCAGCAGCTTCGCTTCAGGGGTGTCACCCCTCCACTTT	CASSFASGVSPLHF
TRBD2	TRBJ2-5	TRBV4-3	18	.	TGCGCCAGCAGCCAAGAGACCCTAGCGGGGGGCTTAACAGAGACCCAGTACTTC	CASSQETLAGGLTETQYF
TRBD2	TRBJ2-3	TRBV11-2	16	.	TGTGCCAGCAGCTACAGACTAGCGGGAGAGACAGATACGCAGTATTTT	CASSYRLAGETDTQYF
TRBD1	TRBJ1-1	TRBV7-6	14	few	TGTGCCAGCAGCATCGGGACAGAGAACACTGAAGCTTTCTTT	CASSIGTENTEAFF
TRBD1	TRBJ1-1	TRBV27	14	.	TGTGCCAGCAGGGATCAGACAGGGTCGGGTGAAGCTTTCTTT	CASRDQTGSGEAFF
.	TRBJ1-5	TRBV7-9	16	.	TGTGCCAGCAGCTTAGTGGTTCAGGGCCATTATCAGCCCCAGCATTTT	CASSLVVQGHYQPQHF
.	TRBJ1-2	TRBV9	12	.	TGTGCCAGCAGGCGACGGGACTATGGCTACACCTTC	CASRRRDYGYTF
TRBD2	TRBJ2-7	TRBV6-5	13	.	TGTGCCGCATCCCACGGGACTAACTACGAGCAGTACTTC	CAASHGTNYEQYF
.	TRBJ2-5	TRBV6-1	14	.	TGTGCCAGCAGTGGTACCGGGAGTTCGGAGACCCAGTACTTC	CASSGTGSSETQYF
TRBD2	TRBJ2-7	TRBV18	12	.	TGTGCCAGTACTAGCGGGAGCTACGAGCAGTACTTC	CASTSGSYEQYF
TRBD1	TRBJ1-1	TRBV10-3	15	.	TGTGCCACCCAGATGACAGGGGGCATCAGCACTGAAGCTTTCTTT	CATQMTGGISTEAFF
TRBD2	TRBJ2-3	TRBV5-1	17	.	TGCGCCAGCAGCTCAGGGATGGGGAGCGGGGGGCCCGATACGCAGTATTTT	CASSSGMGSGGPDTQYF
.	TRBJ2-6	TRBV19	15	.	TGTGCCAGTAGTACCAGGGGTCCTGGGGCCAACGTCCTGACTTTC	CASSTRGPGANVLTF
TRBD2	TRBJ2-1	TRBV19	16	.	TGTGCCAGTAGTAACCAACGGGGGGGACTGTACAATGAGCAGTTCTTC	CASSNQRGGLYNEQFF
TRBD1	TRBJ1-1	TRBV7-6	20	few	TGTGCCAGCAGCTTCACCGGGACAGGGGGACTGGTACCTATGAACACTGAAGCTTTCTTT	CASSFTGTGGLVPMNTEAFF
.	TRBJ1-2	TRBV6-5	11	.	TGTGCCAGCAGGTCCAGGCGCGGCTACACCTTC	CASRSRRGYTF
.	TRBJ2-5	TRBV2	15	.	TGTGCCAGCAGCCTTATGGGGGGTGGACAAGAGACCCAGTACTTC	CASSLMGGGQETQYF
TRBD1	TRBJ1-1	TRBV15	15	.	TGTGCCACCAGCAGATCCCGGGACAGGGGTATTGAAGCTTTCTTT	CATSRSRDRGIEAFF
TRBD2	TRBJ2-3	TRBV27	15	.	TGTGCCAGCAGTCCCCCTAGCGGAAGCACAGATACGCAGTATTTT	CASSPPSGSTDTQYF
TRBD1	TRBJ1-6	TRBV20-1	11	.	TGCAGTGCTAGGGTTACAGGGGGCGCGCACTTT	CSARVTGGAHF
TRBD2	TRBJ2-3	TRBV7-2	16	.	TGTGCCAGCAGCTTAGGGCCTAGCGGGGCCACAGATACGCAGTATTTT	CASSLGPSGATDTQYF
.	TRBJ2-1	TRBV15	15	.	TGTGCCACCAGCAGAGATAAGGGGTCCTACAATGAGCAGTTCTTC	CATSRDKGSYNEQFF
TRBD1	TRBJ1-1	TRBV5-1	14	.	TGCGCCAGCAGCGAGGGACAGCCTAACACTGAAGCTTTCTTT	CASSEGQPNTEAFF